This is a list of T cell receptor beta chains from one sample in a study of T-cell memory formation after mild COVID-19. Each CDR3 protein gets one entry after TCRdb re-called the 5' RACE reads with MiXCR. This sample has about 340,000 distinct CDR3 sequences, with about 20% found just once. The sequenced material came from PBMCs or a T cell subset sorted from them (not recorded which). These receptors all come from a man between 18 and 35 years old who had mild COVID-19 (a few samples of this study predate the infection). Cell type and time point are not known. Both conserved end residues are part of each CDR3. The order of the fields is V gene, CDR3 length, J gene, CDR3 protein.

>TRBV11-2|17|TRBJ2-7
CASSSGMGPSPSYEQYF
>TRBV27|12|TRBJ1-5
CASGLGDQPQHF
>TRBV11-2|16|TRBJ1-1
CASSFTRWGRNTEAFF
>TRBV12-3/TRBV12-4|15|TRBJ2-3
CASSFRLAQTDTQYF
>TRBV19|14|TRBJ2-1
CATSAGAGYNEQFF
>TRBV4-2|19|TRBJ1-2
CASSQVSRKGGIPIYGYTF
>TRBV29-1|10|TRBJ2-2
CSFTPGELFF
>TRBV2|14|TRBJ1-2
CASRSPDTWYGYTF
>TRBV7-2|14|TRBJ2-3
CASSLRGVHDTQYF
>TRBV20-1|12|TRBJ1-4
CSVGGRREKLFF
>TRBV6-5|13|TRBJ2-5
CASRATSPETQYF
>TRBV2|13|TRBJ2-3
CASSRDYTDTQYF
>TRBV20-1|14|TRBJ2-7
CSASGQGANDEQYF
>TRBV5-6|13|TRBJ2-7
CASSSTGLYEQYF
>TRBV7-2|14|TRBJ1-1
CASRVTGLNTEAFF
>TRBV9|14|TRBJ2-2
CASSASSGGRELFF
>TRBV7-8|15|TRBJ2-3
CASRSGQGVTDTQYF
>TRBV28|12|TRBJ1-1
CASSFSGTGAFF
>TRBV6-5|11|TRBJ2-2
CASNAGGELFF
>TRBV7-8|13|TRBJ2-2
CASRKGGTGELFF
>TRBV11-2|19|TRBJ2-3
CASSFAEIRRTGVGDTQYF
>TRBV7-3|16|TRBJ2-5
CASSPQTGMGGETQYF
>TRBV7-3|17|TRBJ1-3
CASSLPPRGIGRNTIYF
>TRBV4-3|13|TRBJ2-1
CASSHPDPYEQFF
>TRBV7-9|14|TRBJ1-2
CASSLAGQPRGYTF
>TRBV3-1|14|TRBJ1-5
CASSQDSVNQPQHF
>TRBV6-6|13|TRBJ2-7
CASRGQPSYEQYF
>TRBV5-1|14|TRBJ1-6
CASSLGIDNSPLHF
>TRBV10-3|15|TRBJ2-1
CAISEGLAGENEQFF
>TRBV28|14|TRBJ1-1
CASRPRRGEAEAFF
>TRBV4-2|15|TRBJ1-6
CASSRGDTNASPLHF
>TRBV7-3|17|TRBJ2-6
CASSLRPRGLGANVLTF
>TRBV7-6|13|TRBJ2-2
CASSSSSTGELIF
>TRBV27|15|TRBJ2-3
CASSWGTDGTDTQYF
>TRBV7-2|17|TRBJ1-6
CASSLYVSAGRNSPLHF
>TRBV7-9|13|TRBJ2-5
CASSRRETETQYF
>TRBV4-2|18|TRBJ1-2
CASSQTVGGLERSYGYTF
>TRBV29-1|14|TRBJ2-1
CSVHGQGPYNEQFF
>TRBV7-2|15|TRBJ2-4
CASSNPTGGLNIQYF
>TRBV7-9|17|TRBJ2-3
CASSDASGQGFTDTQYF
>TRBV6-2/TRBV6-3|16|TRBJ1-1
CASSYSGTGLNTEAFF
>TRBV4-1|19|TRBJ2-3
CASSLPGTSGGPSTDTQYF
>TRBV5-1|14|TRBJ1-4
CASSLRQGGEKLFF
>TRBV5-1|18|TRBJ1-2
CASSPHTGLSDSLYGYTF
>TRBV24-1|14|TRBJ2-5
CATSDSREAETQYF
>TRBV12-3/TRBV12-4|12|TRBJ2-3
CASSLSVTTEYF
>TRBV11-2|14|TRBJ2-2
CASSLDWASGELFF